The table lists the clone carrying this TCR beta chain with many counts. Its target is unknown. The CDR3 totals 14 residues. V lost 3 bases to trimming and J lost 4 bases; unmatched junction nucleotides: 7. Germline CDR1 is SGHRS and CDR2 is YFSETQ. These data originate in a study of neurological immune-mediated disorders. Study conclusions and caveats: No CDR3 amino acid sequences were shared by expanded clones across subjects, suggesting private repertoires in all groups.

Over 190 million TCR-beta sequences from 15-18 subjects came from every sequencing run. TCRdb reanalysed the 5' RACE reads using MiXCR and keeps one entry per CDR3 protein. This table holds about 62,000 distinct CDR3 sequences, approximately 3.7% found once. Source material was 2 million unsorted PBMCs, stored at -80 °C in RNAlater. The receptor was isolated from a woman aged 50 to 60 with multiple sclerosis. V usage is TRBV5-1 and J usage is TRBJ2-7; TRBD1 matches at 7 bases. Sequencing used PBMCs. The CDR3 sequence is CASSWDGTAYEQYF. DNA for the CDR3: TGCGCCAGCAGCTGGGACGGGACAGCATACGAGCAGTACTTC.